These T cell receptor beta chains were read from a single sample in a study of T cells in Graves' hyperthyroidism and ophthalmopathy. From the multiplex PCR reads, TCRdb called clonotypes with MiXCR, one entry per CDR3 protein. Of a few hundred thousand distinct CDR3 sequences listed, about 14% are singletons. Sequenced sample: blood. These TCRs come from a woman in her forties with Graves' hyperthyroidism. The CDR3 runs from the conserved cysteine through the conserved F or W. The D gene is left open where the match is weak.

>TRBJ2-7|TRBV20-1|TRBD1
CSATTGTGIIEQYF
>TRBJ1-1|TRBV4-1|-
CATGQTMNTEAFF
>TRBJ1-5|TRBV20-1|-
CSAQQLGDGSNQPQHF
>TRBJ1-1|TRBV20-1|-
CSASRGLEAFF
>TRBJ2-1|TRBV7-2|TRBD2
CASSLDGLAGTPTDNEQFF
>TRBJ1-3|TRBV6-1|TRBD1
CASSVDRGHFSGNTIYF
>TRBJ2-2|TRBV3-1|TRBD1
CASSQGQGGPGELFF
>TRBJ2-1|TRBV20-1|TRBD2
CSARPGLAVNEQFF
>TRBJ2-7|TRBV18|-
CASSPDSRGYEQYF
>TRBJ2-7|TRBV25-1|-
CASSEYPGPPYEQYF
>TRBJ2-7|TRBV24-1|-
CATSEGQGYYEQYF
>TRBJ2-2|TRBV20-1|-
CSARTARGNTGELFF
>TRBJ1-6|TRBV6-5|-
CASSYSIGPDLNSPLHF
>TRBJ1-1|TRBV25-1|-
CASSGSLGTEAFF
>TRBJ2-1|TRBV5-6|-
CASSLAIDEQFF
>TRBJ2-1|TRBV5-1|TRBD1
CASSTLQGATYNEQFF
>TRBJ2-3|TRBV9|TRBD2
CASSLSAGGPSDTQYF
>TRBJ2-6|TRBV2|-
CASSEALTVFGANVLTF
>TRBJ1-5|TRBV6-2/TRBV6-3|-
CASSHEGQPQHF
>TRBJ1-2|TRBV28|-
CASSSPRRGPNYGYTF
>TRBJ2-7|TRBV20-1|TRBD1
CSARDATGLYEQYF
>TRBJ2-5|TRBV7-9|TRBD2
CASSSGLAGIETQYF
>TRBJ2-3|TRBV11-2|TRBD2
CASSLELGLAATYTQYF
>TRBJ2-7|TRBV25-1|TRBD1
CASSESRGDRASREQYF
>TRBJ2-6|TRBV15|-
CATSPRSGANVLTF
>TRBJ1-4|TRBV5-1|-
CASSLGTAEKLFF
>TRBJ2-3|TRBV20-1|TRBD1
CSANYRDRGSTDTQYF
>TRBJ2-7|TRBV7-2|TRBD2
CASSPGTSGRFKEQYF
>TRBJ2-6|TRBV28|-
CASSYWAGSSGANVLTF
>TRBJ2-1|TRBV7-2|TRBD2
CASLGKGEGLAGGPREEFF
>TRBJ1-1|TRBV16|TRBD1
CASSQFSPGTANTEAFF
>TRBJ1-5|TRBV9|TRBD1
CASSRGGQGARPQHF
>TRBJ2-3|TRBV11-2|TRBD2
CASSFIAGIQDTQYF
>TRBJ2-7|TRBV7-9|-
CASSLPGLPGEQYF
>TRBJ2-2|TRBV12-3/TRBV12-4|-
CASRTSGPNTGELFF
>TRBJ2-7|TRBV12-3/TRBV12-4|-
CASSRDGPSYEQYF
>TRBJ2-3|TRBV6-5|-
CASSYSGADTSTDTQYF
>TRBJ2-5|TRBV2|-
CASRTQEETQYF
>TRBJ2-2|TRBV19|-
CASSIKAGLNTGELFF
>TRBJ1-1|TRBV28|-
CASSFHDRARMNTEAFF
>TRBJ2-2|TRBV28|TRBD2
CASSRSPTSGRPHTGELFF
>TRBJ2-7|TRBV28|TRBD2
CASNTHTSGSYEQYF
>TRBJ2-1|TRBV5-1|TRBD2
CASRTSGGSYNEQFF
>TRBJ2-1|TRBV15|TRBD2
CATSRKTSGSLDEQFF
>TRBJ2-7|TRBV10-3|-
CAISDIDGAYEQYF
>TRBJ1-4|TRBV24-1|-
CATLPWGGKLFF
>TRBJ2-7|TRBV4-1|TRBD2
CASSQEVLAVPYEQYF
>TRBJ2-5|TRBV6-5|-
CASRPNPGKETQYF
>TRBJ2-2|TRBV5-1|TRBD2
CASTPPGGQNTGELFF
>TRBJ2-2|TRBV28|-
CASTPSVGPTGELFF
>TRBJ2-2|TRBV27|-
CASSTPFAANTGELFF
>TRBJ1-2|TRBV3-1|-
CASSQDLTQGYGYTF
>TRBJ2-3|TRBV10-2|TRBD2
CASSLLSGLAGEGADTQYF
>TRBJ2-7|TRBV5-1|-
CASSLFGSYEQYF
>TRBJ2-2|TRBV30|-
CAWRRAGGELFF